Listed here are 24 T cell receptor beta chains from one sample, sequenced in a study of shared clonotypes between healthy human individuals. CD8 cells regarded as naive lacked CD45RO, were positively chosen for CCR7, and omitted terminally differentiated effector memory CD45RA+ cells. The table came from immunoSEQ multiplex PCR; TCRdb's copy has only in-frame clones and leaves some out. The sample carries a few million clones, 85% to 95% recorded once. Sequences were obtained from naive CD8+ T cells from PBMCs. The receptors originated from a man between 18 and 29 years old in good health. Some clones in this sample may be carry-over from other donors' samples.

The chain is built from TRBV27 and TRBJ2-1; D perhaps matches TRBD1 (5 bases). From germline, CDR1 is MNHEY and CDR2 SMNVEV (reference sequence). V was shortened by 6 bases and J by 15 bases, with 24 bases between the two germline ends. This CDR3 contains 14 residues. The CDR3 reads CASSPNSWVRELFF. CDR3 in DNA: TGTGCCAGCAGCCCAAATTCATGGGTCAGGGAATTGTTCTTC.

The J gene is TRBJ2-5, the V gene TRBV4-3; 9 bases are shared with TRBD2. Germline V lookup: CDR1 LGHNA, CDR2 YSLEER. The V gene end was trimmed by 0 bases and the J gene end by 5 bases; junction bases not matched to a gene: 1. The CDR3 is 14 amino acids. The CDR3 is CASSQELAGETQYF. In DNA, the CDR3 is TGCGCCAGCAGCCAAGAACTAGCGGGTGAGACCCAGTACTTC.

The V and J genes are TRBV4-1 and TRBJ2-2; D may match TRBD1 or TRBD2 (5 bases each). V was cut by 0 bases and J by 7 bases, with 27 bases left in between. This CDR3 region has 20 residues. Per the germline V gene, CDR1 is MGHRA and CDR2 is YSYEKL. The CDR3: CASSQDLGWAEGTVGGELFF. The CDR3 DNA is TGCGCCAGCAGCCAAGATCTCGGTTGGGCGGAAGGGACGGTCGGCGGGGAGCTGTTTTTT.

CDR3 in DNA: TGTGCCAGCACAGGAGGGACCGCCGACGTCGTCGAGCAGTACTTC. Residues: CASTGGTADVVEQYF. The chain couples TRBV27 to TRBJ2-7; TRBD2 might be the D (6 bases). This CDR3 region has 15 residues. V was clipped by 7 bases and J by 6 bases, with 22 bases between them. Germline CDR1 reads MNHEY; CDR2 reads SMNVEV (reference sequence).

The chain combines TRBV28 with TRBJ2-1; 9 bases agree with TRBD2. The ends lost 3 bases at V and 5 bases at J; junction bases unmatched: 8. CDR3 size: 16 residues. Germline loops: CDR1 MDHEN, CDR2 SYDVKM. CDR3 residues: CASSFLREGLDNEQFF. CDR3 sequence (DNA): TGTGCCAGCAGTTTTTTGCGGGAGGGCCTGGACAATGAGCAGTTCTTC.

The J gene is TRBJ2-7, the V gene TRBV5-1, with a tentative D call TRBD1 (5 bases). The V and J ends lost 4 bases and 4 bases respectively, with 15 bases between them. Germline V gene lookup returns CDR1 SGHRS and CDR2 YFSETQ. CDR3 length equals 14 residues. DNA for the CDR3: TGCGCCAGCAGCCCAGAGACAGCTACGTACGAGCAGTACTTC. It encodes CASSPETATYEQYF.

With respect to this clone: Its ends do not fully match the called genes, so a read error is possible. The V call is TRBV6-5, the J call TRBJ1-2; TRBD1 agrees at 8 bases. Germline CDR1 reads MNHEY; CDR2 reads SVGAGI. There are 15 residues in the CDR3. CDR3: CASSYSGTGLYGYTF. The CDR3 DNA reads TGTGCCAGTAGTTACTCCGGGACAGGCCTCTATGGCTACACCTTC.

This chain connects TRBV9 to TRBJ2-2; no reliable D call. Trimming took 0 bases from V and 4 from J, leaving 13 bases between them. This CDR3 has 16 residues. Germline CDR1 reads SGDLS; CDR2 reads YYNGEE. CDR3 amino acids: CASSVGSRPPTGELFF. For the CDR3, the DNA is TGTGCCAGCAGCGTAGGGTCAAGACCCCCCACCGGGGAGCTGTTTTTT.

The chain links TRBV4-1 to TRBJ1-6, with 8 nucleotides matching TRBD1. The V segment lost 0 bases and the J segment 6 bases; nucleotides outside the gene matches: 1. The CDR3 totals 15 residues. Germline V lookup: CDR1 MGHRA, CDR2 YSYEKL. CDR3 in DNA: TGCGCCAGCAGCCAAGACAGGGGGCTTAATTCACCCCTCCACTTT. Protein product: CASSQDRGLNSPLHF.

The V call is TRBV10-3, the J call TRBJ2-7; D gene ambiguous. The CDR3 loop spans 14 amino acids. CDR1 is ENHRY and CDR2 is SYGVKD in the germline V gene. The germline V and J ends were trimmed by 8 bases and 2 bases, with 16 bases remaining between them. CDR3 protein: CAIQEGPHTYEQYF. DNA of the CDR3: TGTGCCATCCAAGAAGGACCGCACACCTACGAGCAGTACTTC.

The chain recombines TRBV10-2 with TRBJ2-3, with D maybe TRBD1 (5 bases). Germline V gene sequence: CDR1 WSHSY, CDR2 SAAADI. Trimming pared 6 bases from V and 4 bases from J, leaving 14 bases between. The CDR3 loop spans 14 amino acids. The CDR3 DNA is TGCGCCAGCAGAACCTCAAGGGGCTCAGATACGCAGTATTTT. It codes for CASRTSRGSDTQYF.

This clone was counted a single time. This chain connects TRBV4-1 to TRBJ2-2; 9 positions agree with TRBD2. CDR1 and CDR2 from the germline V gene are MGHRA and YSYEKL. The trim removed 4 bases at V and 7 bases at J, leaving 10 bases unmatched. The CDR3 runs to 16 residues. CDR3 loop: CASSPRAGAGGGELFF. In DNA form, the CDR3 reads TGCGCCAGCAGCCCTAGAGCGGGAGCGGGGGGCGGGGAGCTGTTTTTT.

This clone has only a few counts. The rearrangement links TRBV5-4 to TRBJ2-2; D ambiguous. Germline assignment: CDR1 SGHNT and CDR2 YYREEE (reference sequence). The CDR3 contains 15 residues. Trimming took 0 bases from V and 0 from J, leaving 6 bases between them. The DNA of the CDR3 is TGTGCCAGCAGCTTGGATTTTCCGAACACCGGGGAGCTGTTTTTT. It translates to CASSLDFPNTGELFF.

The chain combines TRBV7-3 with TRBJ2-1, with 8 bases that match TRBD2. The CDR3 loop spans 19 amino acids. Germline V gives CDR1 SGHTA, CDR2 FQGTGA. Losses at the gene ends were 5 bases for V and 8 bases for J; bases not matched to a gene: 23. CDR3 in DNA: TGTGCCAGCAGCCTAAACCCCACTAGCGGCCACAGCGTCGGGGATGAGCAGTTCTTC. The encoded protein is CASSLNPTSGHSVGDEQFF.

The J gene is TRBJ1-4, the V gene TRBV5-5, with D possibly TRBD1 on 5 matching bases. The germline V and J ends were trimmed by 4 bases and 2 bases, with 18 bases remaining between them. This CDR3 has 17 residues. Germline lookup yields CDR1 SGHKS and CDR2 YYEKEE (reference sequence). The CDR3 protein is CASSPMQGLRTNEKLFF. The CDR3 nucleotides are TGTGCCAGCAGCCCGATGCAGGGACTTAGGACTAATGAAAAACTGTTTTTT.

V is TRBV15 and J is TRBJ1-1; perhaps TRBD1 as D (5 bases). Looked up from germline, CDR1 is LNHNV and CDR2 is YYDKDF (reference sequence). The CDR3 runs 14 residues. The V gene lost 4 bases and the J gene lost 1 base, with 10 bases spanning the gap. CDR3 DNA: TGTGCCACCAGCAACGATGACAGGAACACTGAAGCTTTCTTT. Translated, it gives CATSNDDRNTEAFF.

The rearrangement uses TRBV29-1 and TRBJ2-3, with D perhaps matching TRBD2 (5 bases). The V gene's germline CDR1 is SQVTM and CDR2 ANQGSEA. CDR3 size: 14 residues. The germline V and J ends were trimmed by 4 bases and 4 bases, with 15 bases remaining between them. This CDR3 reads CSVVSQEEADTQYF. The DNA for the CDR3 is TGCAGCGTTGTGTCGCAGGAGGAGGCAGATACGCAGTATTTT.

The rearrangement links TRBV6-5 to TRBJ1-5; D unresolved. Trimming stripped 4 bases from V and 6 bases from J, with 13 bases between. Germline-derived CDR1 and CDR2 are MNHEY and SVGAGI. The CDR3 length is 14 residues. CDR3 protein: CASSFDMKVQPQHF. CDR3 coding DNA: TGTGCCAGCAGTTTCGACATGAAGGTTCAGCCCCAGCATTTT.

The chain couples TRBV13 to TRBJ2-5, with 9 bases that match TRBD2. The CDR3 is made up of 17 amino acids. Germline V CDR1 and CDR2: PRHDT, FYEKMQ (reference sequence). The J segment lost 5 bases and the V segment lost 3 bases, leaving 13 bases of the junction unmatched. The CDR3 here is CASSFKAGGWKLETQYF. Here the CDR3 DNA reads TGTGCCAGCAGCTTTAAAGCGGGAGGTTGGAAATTGGAGACCCAGTACTTC.

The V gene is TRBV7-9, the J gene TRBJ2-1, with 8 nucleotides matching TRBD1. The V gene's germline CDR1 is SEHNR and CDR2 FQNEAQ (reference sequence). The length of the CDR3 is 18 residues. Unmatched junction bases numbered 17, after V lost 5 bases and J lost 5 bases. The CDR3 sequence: CASSPQGGGRGRDNEQFF. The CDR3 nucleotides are TGTGCCAGCAGCCCTCAAGGGGGAGGCAGGGGGCGCGACAATGAGCAGTTCTTC.

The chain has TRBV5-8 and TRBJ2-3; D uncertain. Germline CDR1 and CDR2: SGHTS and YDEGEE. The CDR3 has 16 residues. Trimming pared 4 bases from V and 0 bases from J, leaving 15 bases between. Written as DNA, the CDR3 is TGTGCCAGCAGCCTAACGACATCCACTAGCACAGATACGCAGTATTTT. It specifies CASSLTTSTSTDTQYF.

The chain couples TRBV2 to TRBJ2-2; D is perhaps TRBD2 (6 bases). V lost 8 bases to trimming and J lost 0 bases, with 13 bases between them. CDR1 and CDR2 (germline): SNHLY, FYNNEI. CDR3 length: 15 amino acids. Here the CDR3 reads CASQPDYSNTGELFF. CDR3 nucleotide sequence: TGTGCCAGCCAACCGGACTACTCGAACACCGGGGAGCTGTTTTTT.

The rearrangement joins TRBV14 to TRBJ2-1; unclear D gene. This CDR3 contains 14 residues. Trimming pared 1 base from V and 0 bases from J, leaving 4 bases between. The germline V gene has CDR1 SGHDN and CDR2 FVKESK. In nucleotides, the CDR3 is TGTGCCAGCAGCCAAGCCTACTCCTACAATGAGCAGTTCTTC. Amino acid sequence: CASSQAYSYNEQFF.

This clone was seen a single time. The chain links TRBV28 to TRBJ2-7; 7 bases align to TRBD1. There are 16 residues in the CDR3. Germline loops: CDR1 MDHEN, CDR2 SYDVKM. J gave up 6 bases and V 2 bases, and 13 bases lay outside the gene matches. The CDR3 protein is CASSLEGALPHLEQYF. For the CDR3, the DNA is TGTGCCAGCAGTTTAGAGGGGGCCCTACCCCATCTCGAGCAGTACTTC. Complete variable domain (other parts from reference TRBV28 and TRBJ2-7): DVKVTQSSRYLVKRTGEKVFLECVQDMDHENMFWYRQDPGLGLRLIYFSYDVKMKEKGDIPEGYSVSREKKERFSLILESASTNQTSMYLCASSLEGALPHLEQYFGPGTRLTVT.